This TCR beta chain stems from a study of T-cell reconstitution after alpha-beta-depleted transplantation in children. The study's findings and limits: Where alpha-beta T cells came from about two months after transplant was reportedly several hundred expanded graft clones.

This CDR3 is 12 amino acids long. Germline CDR1 is SQVTM and CDR2 is ANQGSEA. Trimming cost V 8 bases and J 4 bases, with 13 bases left between them. A note on this clonotype: The antigen is undetermined.

Unique molecular identifiers were used to barcode this TCRbeta library. TCRdb reprocessed the PCR reads via MiXCR and lists one record per CDR3 protein. The sample has hundreds of thousands of distinct CDR3 sequences, 16% seen once; the top ten hold roughly 41%. The chain uses TRBV29-1 and TRBJ2-3; a weak D match, TRBD2 (6 bases). The TCR originated in a male patient aged 2 to 9 who had a stem cell transplant for acute lymphoblastic leukemia, so the T cells may come from the graft donor. The sequencing used PBMCs, mostly from graft donor cells, collected 360 days after TCRalphabeta/CD19-depleted stem cell transplant. CDR3 residues: CSSGLRSDTQYF. The DNA of the CDR3 is TGCAGCTCGGGACTCCGCTCAGATACGCAGTATTTT.